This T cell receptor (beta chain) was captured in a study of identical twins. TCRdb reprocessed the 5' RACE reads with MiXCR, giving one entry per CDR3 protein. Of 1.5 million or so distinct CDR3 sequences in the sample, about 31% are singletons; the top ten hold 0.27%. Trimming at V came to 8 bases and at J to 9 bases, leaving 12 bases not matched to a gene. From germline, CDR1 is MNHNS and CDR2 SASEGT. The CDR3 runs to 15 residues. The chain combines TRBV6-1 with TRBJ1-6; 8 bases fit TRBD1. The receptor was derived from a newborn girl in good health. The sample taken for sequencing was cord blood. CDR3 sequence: CASWTGNLGTSPLHF. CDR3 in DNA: TGTGCCAGCTGGACAGGGAACTTGGGTACTTCACCCCTCCACTTT.